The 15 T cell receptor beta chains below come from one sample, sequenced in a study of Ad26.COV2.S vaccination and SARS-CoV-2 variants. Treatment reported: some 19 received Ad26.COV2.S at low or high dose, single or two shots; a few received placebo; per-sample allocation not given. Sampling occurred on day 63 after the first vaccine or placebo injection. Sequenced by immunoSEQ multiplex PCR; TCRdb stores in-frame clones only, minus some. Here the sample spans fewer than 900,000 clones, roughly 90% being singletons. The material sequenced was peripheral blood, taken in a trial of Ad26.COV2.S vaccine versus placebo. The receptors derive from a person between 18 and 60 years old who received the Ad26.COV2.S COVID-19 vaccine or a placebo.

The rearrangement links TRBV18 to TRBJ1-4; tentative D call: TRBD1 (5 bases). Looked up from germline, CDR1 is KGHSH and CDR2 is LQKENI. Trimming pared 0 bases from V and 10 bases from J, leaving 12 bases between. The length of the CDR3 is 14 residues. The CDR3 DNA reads TGTGCCAGCTCACCACCGCCACCGGGGGGAAAACTGTTTTTT. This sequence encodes CASSPPPPGGKLFF.

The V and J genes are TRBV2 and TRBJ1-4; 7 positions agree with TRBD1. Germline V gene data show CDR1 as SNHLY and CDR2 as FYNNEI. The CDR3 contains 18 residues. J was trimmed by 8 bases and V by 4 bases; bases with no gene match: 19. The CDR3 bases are TGTGCCAGCAGTGGGGAGAGGGGACAGTTGATTAATCGGGAAAAACTGTTTTTT. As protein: CASSGERGQLINREKLFF.

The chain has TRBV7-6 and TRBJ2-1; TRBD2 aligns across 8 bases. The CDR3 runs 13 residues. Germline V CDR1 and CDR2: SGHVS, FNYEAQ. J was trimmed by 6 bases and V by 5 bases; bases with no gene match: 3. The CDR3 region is CASSPGTSNEQFF. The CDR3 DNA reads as TGTGCCAGCAGCCCAGGGACTAGCAATGAGCAGTTCTTC.

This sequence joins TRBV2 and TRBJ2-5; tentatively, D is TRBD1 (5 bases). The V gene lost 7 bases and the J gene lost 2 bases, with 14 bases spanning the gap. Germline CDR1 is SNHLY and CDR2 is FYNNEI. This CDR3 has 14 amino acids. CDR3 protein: CASNQGRAQETQYF. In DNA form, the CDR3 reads TGTGCCAGCAACCAGGGTAGAGCTCAAGAGACCCAGTACTTC. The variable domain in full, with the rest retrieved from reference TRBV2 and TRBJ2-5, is EPEVTQTPSHQVTQMGQEVILRCVPISNHLYFYWYRQILGQKVEFLVSFYNNEISEKSEIFDDQFSVERPDGSNFTLKIRSTKLEDSAMYFCASNQGRAQETQYFGPGTRLLVL.

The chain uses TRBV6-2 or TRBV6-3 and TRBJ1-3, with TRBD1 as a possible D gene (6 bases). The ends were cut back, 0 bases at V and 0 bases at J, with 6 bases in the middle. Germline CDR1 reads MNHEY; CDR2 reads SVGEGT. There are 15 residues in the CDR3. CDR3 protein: CASSYSGASGNTIYF. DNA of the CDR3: TGTGCCAGCAGTTACTCGGGGGCCTCTGGAAACACCATATATTTT.

This chain's CDR3 is CASTRGRGSSGNTIYF. The CDR3 nucleotides are TGTGCCAGCACCCGGGGTAGGGGTTCTTCTGGAAACACCATATATTTT. The V gene is TRBV7-9, the J gene TRBJ1-3; tentative D call: TRBD1 (5 bases). Germline values: CDR1 SEHNR, CDR2 FQNEAQ (reference sequence). V lost 7 bases and J 1 base, leaving 17 bases between the germline ends. There are 16 residues in the CDR3.

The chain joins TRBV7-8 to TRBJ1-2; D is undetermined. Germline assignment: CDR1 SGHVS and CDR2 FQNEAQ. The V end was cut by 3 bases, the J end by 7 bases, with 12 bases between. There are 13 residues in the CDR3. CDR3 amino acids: CASSFTHQAGYTF. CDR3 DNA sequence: TGTGCCAGCAGCTTCACACATCAGGCTGGCTACACCTTC.

Written as DNA, the CDR3 is TGTGCCAGCAGTTTAGCGATAGGCACTGAAGCTTTCTTT. Translating it yields CASSLAIGTEAFF. The chain links TRBV12-3 or TRBV12-4 to TRBJ1-1; D remains unclear. CDR3 length equals 13 residues. V was trimmed by 0 bases and J by 4 bases, leaving 6 bases between them.

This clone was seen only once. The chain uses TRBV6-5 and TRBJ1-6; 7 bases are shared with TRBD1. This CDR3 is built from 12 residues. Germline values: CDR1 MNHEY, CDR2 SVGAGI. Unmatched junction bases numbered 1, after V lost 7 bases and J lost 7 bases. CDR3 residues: CASTRGNSPLHF. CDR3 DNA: TGTGCCAGCACCAGGGGGAATTCACCCCTCCACTTT.

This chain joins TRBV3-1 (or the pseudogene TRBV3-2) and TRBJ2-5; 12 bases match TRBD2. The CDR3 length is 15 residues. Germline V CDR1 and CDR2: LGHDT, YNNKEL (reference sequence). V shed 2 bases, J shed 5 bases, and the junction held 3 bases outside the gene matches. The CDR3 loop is CASSQPSGRGETQYF. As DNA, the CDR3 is TGTGCCAGCAGCCAACCTAGCGGGAGGGGGGAGACCCAGTACTTC.

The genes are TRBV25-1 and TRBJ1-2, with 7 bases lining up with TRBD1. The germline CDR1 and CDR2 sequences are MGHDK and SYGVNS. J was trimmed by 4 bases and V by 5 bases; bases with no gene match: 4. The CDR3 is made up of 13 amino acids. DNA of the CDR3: TGTGCCAGCAGTAAACAGGGGTTCTATGGCTACACCTTC. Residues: CASSKQGFYGYTF.

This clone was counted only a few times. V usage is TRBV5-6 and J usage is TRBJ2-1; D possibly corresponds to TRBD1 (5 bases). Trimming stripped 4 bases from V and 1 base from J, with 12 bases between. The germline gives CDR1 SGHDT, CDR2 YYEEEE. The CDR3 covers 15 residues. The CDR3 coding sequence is TGTGCCAGCAGCCCCGCGGCAGGGTCCTACAATGAGCAGTTCTTC. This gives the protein CASSPAAGSYNEQFF.

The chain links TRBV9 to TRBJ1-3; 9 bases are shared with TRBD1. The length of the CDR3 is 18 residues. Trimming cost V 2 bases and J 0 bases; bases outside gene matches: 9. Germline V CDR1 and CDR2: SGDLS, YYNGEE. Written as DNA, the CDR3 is TGTGCCAGCAGCGTGGGACAGGGTAAAGGGGTCTCTGGAAACACCATATATTTT. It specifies CASSVGQGKGVSGNTIYF.

The CDR3 spells CASSYSSGMSDIQYF. CDR3 coding DNA: TGTGCCAGCAGTTACTCGTCCGGGATGTCGGACATTCAGTACTTC. The V and J genes are TRBV6-5 and TRBJ2-4, with D possibly being TRBD2 (5 bases). The V end was cut by 0 bases, the J end by 8 bases, with 14 bases between. The CDR3 runs 15 residues. Germline CDR1 reads MNHEY; CDR2 reads SVGAGI.

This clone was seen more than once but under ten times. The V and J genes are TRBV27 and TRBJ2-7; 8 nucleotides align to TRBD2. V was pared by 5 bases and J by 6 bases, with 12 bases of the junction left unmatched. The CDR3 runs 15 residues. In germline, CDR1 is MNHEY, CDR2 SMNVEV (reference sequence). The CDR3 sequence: CASSPVLTGGLEQYF. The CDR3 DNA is TGTGCCAGCAGTCCCGTCCTCACGGGGGGGCTCGAGCAGTACTTC.